Described below is a single T cell receptor (beta chain) sequence and its context. The data originate from a study of blood T cells in healthy people across ages. Study-wide context: The capture of about one barcoded beta molecule per two T cells was achieved by template switching.

Next came a second PCR, run for about 6 to 12 cycles, which used a sample-barcoded 5' primer along with a J-beta primer mix. TCRdb re-derived calls from the 5' RACE reads in MiXCR, one entry per CDR3 protein. The data contain roughly 860,000 distinct CDR3 sequences, around 62% of them seen just once; the ten biggest clones take up 25% to 30%. Sample donors were healthy Caucasian individuals that came from Russia, aged roughly 6 to 100. Around 10 milliliters was the volume of peripheral blood drawn from each donor. Samples each yielded at least 6 micrograms of total RNA. Material for sequencing was blood. This TCR derives from a man aged 25 to 40 in good health.

The CDR3 DNA reads TGTGCCAGCAGCATGTGGAGGGCAATTGCCTACGAGCAGTACTTC. Its protein is CASSMWRAIAYEQYF. This chain links TRBV21-1 with TRBJ2-7; the table's D gene call, TRBD2, was not cross checked with the DNA. TRBV21-1 is given as a pseudogene. The CDR3 is made up of 15 amino acids.